A selection of T cell receptor beta chains follows, all from one sample in a study of CD8+ T cells in alopecia areata. Here immunoSEQ multiplex PCR was the method, and the copy in TCRdb shows in-frame clones only, minus some. The sample records around 100,000 clones, around three fifths being singletons. The material sequenced was CD4+ T cells sorted from blood. These TCRs come from a human donor in good health. Both conserved end residues are part of each CDR3. The D gene is left open where the match is weak. For some rows the clone size is stated as once, few or many, or as a class when expanded; others skip it.

TRBV7-2	NA	NA	TRBJ2-7	TGTGCCAGCAGCTTACACAACTCCTACGAGCAGTACTTC	CASSLHNSYEQYF
TRBV30	NA	NA	TRBJ2-5	TGTGCCCGAAATAGAGGAGGGGCCGGTGGACAAGAGACCCAGTACTTC	CARNRGGAGGQETQYF
TRBV4-2	NA	TRBD1	TRBJ2-3	TGTGCCAGCAGCCAAGACTTCAGGGGGGCAGGGGGCAGCACAGATACGCAGTATTTT	CASSQDFRGAGGSTDTQYF
TRBV25-1	NA	TRBD1	TRBJ2-1	TGTGCCAGCAGTGAAGCAGGGGGACGGTACAATGAGCAGTTCTTC	CASSEAGGRYNEQFF
TRBV9	NA	NA	TRBJ2-7	TGTGCCAGCAGCGTAGAGGACAGTAAGGGACAGCAGTACTTC	CASSVEDSKGQQYF
TRBV7-6	few	NA	TRBJ1-1	TGTGCCAGCAGCTCGCGACCTAACACTGAAGCTTTCTTT	CASSSRPNTEAFF
TRBV5-1	few	TRBD2	TRBJ2-5	TGCGCCAGCAGCACCTTACTAGCGGGGGAGACCCAGTACTTC	CASSTLLAGETQYF
TRBV5-1	NA	NA	TRBJ2-5	TGCGCCAGCAGCCCGCGGGCGGGGGCTCAAGAGACCCAGTACTTC	CASSPRAGAQETQYF
TRBV7-9	NA	TRBD1	TRBJ2-7	TGTGCCAGCAGCCTCATGGGACAGTCGGATGAGCAGTACTTC	CASSLMGQSDEQYF
TRBV23-1	NA	TRBD2	TRBJ2-5	TGCGCCCCCAGCGGGAGTTTGGAGACCCAGTACTTC	CAPSGSLETQYF
TRBV18	many	TRBD1	TRBJ1-1	TGTGCCAGCTCACCGACGACAGGGGGGCGTACTGAAGCTTTCTTT	CASSPTTGGRTEAFF
TRBV6-1	once	NA	TRBJ1-5	TGTGCCAGCAAGGATGGGCAGGGGCATAATCAGCCCCAGCATTTT	CASKDGQGHNQPQHF
TRBV9	NA	NA	TRBJ1-2	TGTGCCAGCAGCGTAGGAGGCAGTAACTATGGCTACACCTTC	CASSVGGSNYGYTF
TRBV18	once	NA	TRBJ2-5	TGTGCCAGCTCACCACGGAGAACGACTCAAGAGACCCAGTACTTC	CASSPRRTTQETQYF
TRBV29-1	NA	TRBD1	TRBJ2-1	TGCAGCGCGGACAGGGGGTTCTACAATGAGCAGTTCTTC	CSADRGFYNEQFF
TRBV5-1	NA	NA	TRBJ2-7	TGCGCCAGCAGCGGCGGACAGAACTCCTACGAGCAGTACTTC	CASSGGQNSYEQYF
TRBV4-2	NA	TRBD1	TRBJ1-2	TGTGCCAGCAGCCAAGACCGAACCGGGACAGCAGCCTATGGCTACACCTTC	CASSQDRTGTAAYGYTF
TRBV9	few	TRBD2	TRBJ2-7	TGTGCCAGCAGCGCCGACGGGGGGGCCGGTTACGAGCAGTACTTC	CASSADGGAGYEQYF
TRBV29-1	few	TRBD1	TRBJ2-1	TGCAGCGGCCGGGACAGGGGTGAATACGATGAGCAGTTCTTC	CSGRDRGEYDEQFF
TRBV5-1	NA	NA	TRBJ2-5	TGCGCCAGCAGCTTGGGACATAAGCAAGAGACCCAGTACTTC	CASSLGHKQETQYF
TRBV14	few	NA	TRBJ2-2	TGTGCCAGCAGCCAATTCAGGGACACCGGGGAGCTGTTTTTT	CASSQFRDTGELFF
TRBV9	NA	NA	TRBJ1-1	TGTGCCAGCAGCCCACCGGGGGGAATCACTGAAGCTTTCTTT	CASSPPGGITEAFF
TRBV6-6	NA	TRBD1	TRBJ2-5	TGTGCCAGCAGTTACGGGGGACAGCCCCTCGGAGGGACCCAGTACTTC	CASSYGGQPLGGTQYF
TRBV4-3	NA	NA	TRBJ2-1	TGCGCCAGCAGCCAGGAGACTAGTAGAGATGAGCAGTTCTTC	CASSQETSRDEQFF
TRBV7-2	NA	NA	TRBJ2-3	TGTGCCAGCAGCTTAGCGGGGGGCCCCACAGATACGCAGTATTTT	CASSLAGGPTDTQYF
TRBV5-1	NA	NA	TRBJ2-3	TGCGCCAGCAGCGGGGGGCAATCCACAGATACGCAGTATTTT	CASSGGQSTDTQYF
TRBV29-1	NA	NA	TRBJ2-1	TGCAGCGTTGCCTTTGGCAATGAGCAGTTCTTC	CSVAFGNEQFF
TRBV5-6	NA	NA	TRBJ1-2	TGTGCCAGCAGCTCCCCCAGATGGCTCTATGGCTACACCTTC	CASSSPRWLYGYTF
TRBV5-8	NA	TRBD2	TRBJ2-7	TGTGCCAGCAGCCGGGGACTAGCGGGGAGTTCCTACGAGCAGTACTTC	CASSRGLAGSSYEQYF
TRBV25-1	NA	NA	TRBJ2-6	TGTGCCTGCCTCCGCTCTGGGGCCAACGTCCTGACTTTC	CACLRSGANVLTF
TRBV10-3	NA	NA	TRBJ1-2	TGTGCCATCAGGACCGCAACCGAATATGGCTACACCTTC	CAIRTATEYGYTF
TRBV25-1	NA	NA	TRBJ2-5	TGTGCCAGCAGTGCCAAGGACCTGTACCAAGAGACCCAGTACTTC	CASSAKDLYQETQYF
TRBV2	few	NA	TRBJ2-5	TGTGCCAGCAGTGGGCAGGCCGAGGAGACCCAGTACTTC	CASSGQAEETQYF
TRBV28	many	TRBD1	TRBJ1-5	TGTGCCAGCAGTCTCCGACAGGGAAATCAGCCCCAGCATTTT	CASSLRQGNQPQHF
TRBV2	few	NA	TRBJ1-2	TGTGCCCTAGGGTACGGCTATGGCTACACCTTC	CALGYGYGYTF
TRBV7-2	NA	TRBD2	TRBJ2-5	TGTGCCAGCTGGACTAGCGGGGCGGGAGAGACCCAGTACTTC	CASWTSGAGETQYF
TRBV5-1	NA	NA	TRBJ1-6	TGCGCCAGCAGCTTGTCGCGGGAATCACCCCTCCACTTT	CASSLSRESPLHF
TRBV5-6	many	NA	TRBJ2-2	TGTGCCAGCAGTGGGGACTTCAACACCGGGGAGCTGTTTTTT	CASSGDFNTGELFF
TRBV4-3	NA	NA	TRBJ1-2	TGCGCCAGCAGCCAAGATCGTCAGGGTTCGTATGGCTACACCTTC	CASSQDRQGSYGYTF
TRBV14	few	NA	TRBJ1-6	TGTGCCAGCAGCCCAGGGAACAATTCACCCCTCCACTTT	CASSPGNNSPLHF
TRBV5-6	NA	TRBD1	TRBJ2-1	TGTGCCAGCAGCACGGCCTGGACAGGGGGCTTTTACAATGAGCAGTTCTTC	CASSTAWTGGFYNEQFF
TRBV7-2	once	NA	TRBJ2-7	TGTGCCAGCAGCTTAAGAGGGTACGACGAGCAGTACTTC	CASSLRGYDEQYF
TRBV6-1	NA	NA	TRBJ2-7	TGTGCCAGCAGTCGGGACGGCTACGAGCAGTACTTC	CASSRDGYEQYF
TRBV29-1	NA	NA	TRBJ1-2	TGCAGCGTAGTAGGGACCGTGTCTGGCTACACCTTC	CSVVGTVSGYTF
TRBV29-1	NA	TRBD2	TRBJ2-7	TGCAGCGTTGGAGCGCGTCTAGCGGGGGCCAACGAGCAGTACTTC	CSVGARLAGANEQYF